The next 11 T cell receptor beta chains were all read from a single sample in a study of control samples from healthy donors and cancer patients. Repertoires were generated with immunoSEQ multiplex PCR, while TCRdb's copy carries only in-frame clones and drops some. The data show fewer than 120,000 clones, 88% seen once. Sequences were obtained from PBMCs. These TCRs come from a woman aged 55-70 years with lung cancer.

The rearrangement links TRBV5-5 to TRBJ2-3; 7 positions agree with TRBD2. Germline V lookup: CDR1 SGHKS, CDR2 YYEKEE (reference sequence). V gave up 4 bases and J gave up 6 bases; unmatched junction bases: 8. CDR3 length: 14 residues. As DNA, the CDR3 is TGTGCCAGCAGCAGTGTGGCGGGGGTCGATACGCAGTATTTT. This sequence encodes CASSSVAGVDTQYF. Looking up the rest from reference TRBV5-5 and TRBJ2-3 gives the full variable domain: DAGVTQSPTHLIKTRGQQVTLRCSPISGHKSVSWYQQVLGQGPQFIFQYYEKEERGRGNFPDRFSARQFPNYSSELNVNALLLGDSALYLCASSSVAGVDTQYFGPGTRLTVL.

The chain has TRBV24-1 and TRBJ2-3, with a tentative D call TRBD1 (6 bases). The CDR3 is 14 amino acids. Germline CDR1 and CDR2: KGHDR and SFDVKD. V gave up 5 bases and J gave up 2 bases, with 10 bases separating them. CDR3 bases: TGTGCCACCAGTGCAGGGGTCCCCACAGATACGCAGTATTTT. Its protein product is CATSAGVPTDTQYF.

The chain has TRBV19 and TRBJ2-7; perhaps TRBD2 as D (6 bases). There are 15 residues in the CDR3. Trimming stripped 4 bases from V and 2 bases from J, with 15 bases between. Germline V gene sequence: CDR1 LNHDA, CDR2 SQIVND (reference sequence). The CDR3 nucleotides are TGTGCCAGTAGTACTGGACTATCGGGAACCTACGAGCAGTACTTC. The encoded protein is CASSTGLSGTYEQYF. Combining the CDR3 with reference TRBV19 and TRBJ2-7 gives the whole variable domain DGGITQSPKYLFRKEGQNVTLSCEQNLNHDAMYWYRQDPGQGLRLIYYSQIVNDFQKGDIAEGYSVSREKKESFPLTVTSAQKNPTAFYLCASSTGLSGTYEQYFGPGTRLTVT.

The chain joins TRBV5-4 to TRBJ2-5, with 9 bases identical to TRBD2. The germline CDR1 and CDR2 sequences are SGHNT and YYREEE (reference sequence). The V gene end was trimmed by 2 bases and the J gene end by 3 bases; junction bases not matched to a gene: 8. CDR3 length: 16 amino acids. CDR3 in DNA: TGTGCCAGCAGCTTACCCGGGGCTAGCGGGAAAGAGACCCAGTACTTC. Its protein is CASSLPGASGKETQYF.

The chain carries TRBV21-1 and TRBJ2-7; no check of the table's D call, TRBD1, against the DNA was made. TRBV21-1 counts as a pseudogene. The CDR3 runs 14 residues. The CDR3 nucleotides are TGTGCCAGCAGCAAACTCAGAACAGGCTACGAGCAGTACTTC. This translates into CASSKLRTGYEQYF.

The CDR3 loop is CASSLRGSGNTIYF. DNA of the CDR3: TGTGCCAGCAGCTTACGGGGATCGGGAAACACCATATATTTT. The chain links TRBV7-8 to TRBJ1-3; D remains unclear. This CDR3 contains 14 residues. Germline V lookup: CDR1 SGHVS, CDR2 FQNEAQ. The V end was cut by 2 bases, the J end by 4 bases, with 9 bases between.

The chain is built from TRBV19 and TRBJ1-1, with 7 bases matching TRBD1. Germline CDR1 reads LNHDA; CDR2 reads SQIVND (reference sequence). With 5 bases clipped from V and 5 bases from J, the junction kept 8 bases outside the gene matches. The CDR3 has 14 amino acids. The CDR3 nucleotides read TGTGCCAGTAGTCTCGACCCAGGGGGTACTGAAGCTTTCTTT. Translation gives CASSLDPGGTEAFF.

The chain is built from TRBV3-1 (or the pseudogene TRBV3-2) and TRBJ1-2; weak D call: TRBD1 (6 bases). The ends were cut back, 0 bases at V and 2 bases at J, with 13 bases in the middle. The length of the CDR3 is 16 residues. Germline CDR1 is LGHDT and CDR2 is YNNKEL (reference sequence). CDR3 nucleotide sequence: TGTGCCAGCAGCCAAGATTTCCGGGGGCCGAACTATGGCTACACCTTC. Its protein product is CASSQDFRGPNYGYTF.

V gene TRBV7-6 combines with J gene TRBJ1-1; D ambiguous. The CDR3 length is 13 residues. The germline gives CDR1 SGHVS, CDR2 FNYEAQ. The ends were cut back, 5 bases at V and 7 bases at J, with 14 bases in the middle. The CDR3 bases are TGTGCCAGCAGCCCAGGAGGGCGGGGTGAAGCTTTCTTT. This translates into CASSPGGRGEAFF.

This chain uses TRBV5-1 with TRBJ1-1; 8 nucleotides match TRBD1. CDR3 length: 16 residues. V shed 5 bases, J shed 3 bases, and the junction held 12 bases outside the gene matches. Germline V CDR1 and CDR2: SGHRS, YFSETQ. The CDR3 DNA is TGCGCCAGCAGTGCAGTTCAGGGGGCAGGGGACACTGAAGCTTTCTTT. Amino acid sequence: CASSAVQGAGDTEAFF.

This chain joins TRBV5-4 and TRBJ2-5, with D unclear. Germline V lookup: CDR1 SGHNT, CDR2 YYREEE (reference sequence). The CDR3 has 14 residues. Trimming stripped 2 bases from V and 4 bases from J, with 12 bases between. The CDR3 coding sequence is TGTGCCAGCAGCTTCGGCATTAACCCAGAGACCCAGTACTTC. It specifies CASSFGINPETQYF.